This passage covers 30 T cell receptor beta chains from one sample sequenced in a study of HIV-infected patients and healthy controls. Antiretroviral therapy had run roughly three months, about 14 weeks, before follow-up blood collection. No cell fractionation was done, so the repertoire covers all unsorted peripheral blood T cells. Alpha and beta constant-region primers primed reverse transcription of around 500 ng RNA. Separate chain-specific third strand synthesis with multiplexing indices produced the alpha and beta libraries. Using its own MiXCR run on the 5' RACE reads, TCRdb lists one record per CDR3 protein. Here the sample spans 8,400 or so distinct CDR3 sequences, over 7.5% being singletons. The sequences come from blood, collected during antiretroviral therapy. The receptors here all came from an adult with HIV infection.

In DNA, the CDR3 is TGTGCCAGCAGCCAGGGACAGGGGCGAACTAATGAAAAACTGTTTTTT. Residues: CASSQGQGRTNEKLFF. V is TRBV7-9 and J is TRBJ1-4; 10 nucleotides match TRBD1. Germline values: CDR1 SEHNR, CDR2 FQNEAQ (reference sequence). This CDR3 is 16 amino acids long. V was clipped by 5 bases and J by 1 base; unmatched bases: 4.

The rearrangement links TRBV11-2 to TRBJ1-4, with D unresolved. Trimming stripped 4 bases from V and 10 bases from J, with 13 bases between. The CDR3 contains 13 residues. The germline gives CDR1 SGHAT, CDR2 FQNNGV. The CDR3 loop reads CASSSPPHRKLFF. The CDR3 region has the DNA TGTGCCAGCAGCTCCCCCCCCCACCGAAAACTGTTTTTT.

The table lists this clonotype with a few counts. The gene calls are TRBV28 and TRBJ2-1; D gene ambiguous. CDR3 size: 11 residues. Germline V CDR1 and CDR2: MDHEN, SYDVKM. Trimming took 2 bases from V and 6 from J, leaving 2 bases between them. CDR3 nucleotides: TGTGCCAGCAGTTTAATCAATGAGCAGTTCTTC. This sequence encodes CASSLINEQFF.

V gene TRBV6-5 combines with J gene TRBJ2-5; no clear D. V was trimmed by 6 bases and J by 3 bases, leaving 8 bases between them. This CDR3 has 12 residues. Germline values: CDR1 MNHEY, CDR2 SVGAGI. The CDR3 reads CASSPLKETQYF. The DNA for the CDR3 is TGTGCCAGCAGCCCCCTAAAAGAGACCCAGTACTTC.

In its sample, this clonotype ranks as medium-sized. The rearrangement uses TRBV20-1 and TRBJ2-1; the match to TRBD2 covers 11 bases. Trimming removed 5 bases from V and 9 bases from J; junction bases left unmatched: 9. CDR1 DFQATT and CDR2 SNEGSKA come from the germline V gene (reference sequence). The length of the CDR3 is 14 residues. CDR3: CSAATSGEWGEQFF. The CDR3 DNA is TGCAGTGCTGCGACTAGCGGGGAGTGGGGTGAGCAGTTCTTC.

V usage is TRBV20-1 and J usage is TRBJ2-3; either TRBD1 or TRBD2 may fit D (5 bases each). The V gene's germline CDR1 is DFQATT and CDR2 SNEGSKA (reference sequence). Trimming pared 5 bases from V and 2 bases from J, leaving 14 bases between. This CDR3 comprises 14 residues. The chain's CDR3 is CSAVRGASTDTQYF. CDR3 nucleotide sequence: TGCAGTGCTGTCCGGGGCGCCTCCACAGATACGCAGTATTTT.

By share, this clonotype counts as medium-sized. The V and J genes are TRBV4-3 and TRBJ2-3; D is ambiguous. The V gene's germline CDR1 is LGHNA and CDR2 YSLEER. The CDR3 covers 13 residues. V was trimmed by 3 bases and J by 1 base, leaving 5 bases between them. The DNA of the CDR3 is TGCGCCAGCAGCCACCGGGGCACAGATACGCAGTATTTT. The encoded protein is CASSHRGTDTQYF.

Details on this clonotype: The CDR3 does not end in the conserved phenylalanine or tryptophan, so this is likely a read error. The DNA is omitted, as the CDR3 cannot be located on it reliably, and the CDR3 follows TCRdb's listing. CDR3 loop: CSVGPDGMG. The gene calls are TRBV29-1 and TRBJ1-5. CDR1 is SQVTM, CDR2 ANQGSEA, per germline. With termini counted, the CDR3 has 9 amino acids.

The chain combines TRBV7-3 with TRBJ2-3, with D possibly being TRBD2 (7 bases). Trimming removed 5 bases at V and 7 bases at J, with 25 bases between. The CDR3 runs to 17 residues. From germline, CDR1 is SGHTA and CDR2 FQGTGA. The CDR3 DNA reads TGTGCCAGCAGCCCCATGGCTAATGGGGGGGGCCTGCATACGCAGTATTTT. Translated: CASSPMANGGGLHTQYF.

DNA for the CDR3: TGCAGTGCTAGAGAGGGACACTCCGAGCAGTACTTC. As protein: CSAREGHSEQYF. The chain is built from TRBV20-1 and TRBJ2-7; tentative D call: TRBD1 (6 bases). CDR1 is DFQATT, CDR2 SNEGSKA, per germline (reference sequence). Deletions cut 0 bases from V and 6 bases from J, with 9 bases between. The CDR3 has 12 residues.

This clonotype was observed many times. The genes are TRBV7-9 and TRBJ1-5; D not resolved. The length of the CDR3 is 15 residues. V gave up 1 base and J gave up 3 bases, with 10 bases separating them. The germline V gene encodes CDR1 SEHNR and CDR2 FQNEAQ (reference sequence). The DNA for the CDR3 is TGTGCCAGCAGCTTAGGGACTGGGCACAATCAGCCCCAGCATTTT. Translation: CASSLGTGHNQPQHF.

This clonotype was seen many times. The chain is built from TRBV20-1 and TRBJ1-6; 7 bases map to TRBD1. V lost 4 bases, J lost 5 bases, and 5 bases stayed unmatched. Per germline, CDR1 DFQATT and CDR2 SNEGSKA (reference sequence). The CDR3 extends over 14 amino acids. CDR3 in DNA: TGCAGTGCTAACCGGGACAGAAATAATTCACCCCTCCACTTT. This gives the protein CSANRDRNNSPLHF.

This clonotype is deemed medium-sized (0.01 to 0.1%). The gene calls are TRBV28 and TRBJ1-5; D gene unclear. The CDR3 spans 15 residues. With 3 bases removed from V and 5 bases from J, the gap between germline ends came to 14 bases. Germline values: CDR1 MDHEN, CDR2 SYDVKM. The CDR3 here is CASSFFGRVHQPQHF. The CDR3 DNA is TGTGCCAGCAGTTTTTTTGGGAGGGTTCATCAGCCCCAGCATTTT.

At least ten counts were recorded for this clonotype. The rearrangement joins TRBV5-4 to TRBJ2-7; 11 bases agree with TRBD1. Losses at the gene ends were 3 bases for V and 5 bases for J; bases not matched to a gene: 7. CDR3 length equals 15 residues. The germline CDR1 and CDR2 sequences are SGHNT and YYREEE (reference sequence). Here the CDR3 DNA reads TGTGCCAGCAGCTCCTGGACAGGGGGCGGGCACGAGCAGTACTTC. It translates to CASSSWTGGGHEQYF. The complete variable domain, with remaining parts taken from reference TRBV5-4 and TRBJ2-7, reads ETGVTQSPTHLIKTRGQQVTLRCSSQSGHNTVSWYQQALGQGPQFIFQYYREEENGRGNFPPRFSGLQFPNYSSELNVNALELDDSALYLCASSSWTGGGHEQYFGPGTRLTVT.

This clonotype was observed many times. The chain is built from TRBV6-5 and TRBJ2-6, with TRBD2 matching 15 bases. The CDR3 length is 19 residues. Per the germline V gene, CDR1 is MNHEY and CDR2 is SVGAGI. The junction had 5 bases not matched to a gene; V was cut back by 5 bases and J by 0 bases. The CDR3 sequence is CASSTRTSGGASGANVLTF. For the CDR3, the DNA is TGTGCCAGCAGTACACGGACTAGCGGGGGGGCCTCTGGGGCCAACGTCCTGACTTTC.

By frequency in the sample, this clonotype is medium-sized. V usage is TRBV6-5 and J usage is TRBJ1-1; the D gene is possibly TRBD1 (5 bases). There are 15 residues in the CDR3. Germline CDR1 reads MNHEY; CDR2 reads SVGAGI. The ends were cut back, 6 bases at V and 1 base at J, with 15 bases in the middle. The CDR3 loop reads CASSKYRSRNTEAFF. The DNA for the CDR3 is TGTGCCAGCAGCAAGTACAGGTCTAGGAACACTGAAGCTTTCTTT.

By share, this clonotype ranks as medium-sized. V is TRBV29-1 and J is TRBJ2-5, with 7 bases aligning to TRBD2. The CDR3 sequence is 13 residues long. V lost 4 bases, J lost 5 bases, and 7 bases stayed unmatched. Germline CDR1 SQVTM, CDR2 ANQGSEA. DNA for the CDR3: TGCAGCGTTGTTCGACTAGCCCGCGAGACCCAGTACTTC. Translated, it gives CSVVRLARETQYF.

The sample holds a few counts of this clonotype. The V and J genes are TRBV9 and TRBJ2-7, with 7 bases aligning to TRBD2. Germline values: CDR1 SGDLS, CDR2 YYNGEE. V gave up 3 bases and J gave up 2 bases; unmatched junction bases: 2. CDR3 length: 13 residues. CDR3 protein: CASSGTSTYEQYF. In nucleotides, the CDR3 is TGTGCCAGCAGCGGGACTAGTACCTACGAGCAGTACTTC.

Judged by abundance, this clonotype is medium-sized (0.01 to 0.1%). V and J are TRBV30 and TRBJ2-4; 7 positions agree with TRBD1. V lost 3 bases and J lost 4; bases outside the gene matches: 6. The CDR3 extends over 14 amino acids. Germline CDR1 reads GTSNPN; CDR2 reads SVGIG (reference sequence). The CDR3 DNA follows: TGTGCCTGGAGCGGGGACAGTCTAAAAAACATTCAGTACTTC. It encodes CAWSGDSLKNIQYF.

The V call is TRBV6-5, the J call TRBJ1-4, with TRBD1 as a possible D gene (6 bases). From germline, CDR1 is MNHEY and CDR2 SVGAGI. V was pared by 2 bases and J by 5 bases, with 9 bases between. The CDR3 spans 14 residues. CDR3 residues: CASSYRTANEKLFF. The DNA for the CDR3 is TGTGCCAGCAGTTACCGGACAGCAAATGAAAAACTGTTTTTT.

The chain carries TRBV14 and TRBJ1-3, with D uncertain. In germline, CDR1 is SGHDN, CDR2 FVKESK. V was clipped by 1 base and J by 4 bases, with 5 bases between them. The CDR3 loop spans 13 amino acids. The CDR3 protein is CASSQVLGNTIYF. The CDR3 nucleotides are TGTGCCAGCAGCCAAGTTCTGGGAAACACCATATATTTT.

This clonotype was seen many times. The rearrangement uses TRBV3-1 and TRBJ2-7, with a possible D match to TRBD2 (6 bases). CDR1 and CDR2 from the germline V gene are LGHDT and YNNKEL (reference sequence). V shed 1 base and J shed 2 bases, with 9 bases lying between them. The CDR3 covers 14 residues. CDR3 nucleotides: TGTGCCAGCAGCCAAGCGAAGCGGGCCTACGAGCAGTACTTC. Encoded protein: CASSQAKRAYEQYF.

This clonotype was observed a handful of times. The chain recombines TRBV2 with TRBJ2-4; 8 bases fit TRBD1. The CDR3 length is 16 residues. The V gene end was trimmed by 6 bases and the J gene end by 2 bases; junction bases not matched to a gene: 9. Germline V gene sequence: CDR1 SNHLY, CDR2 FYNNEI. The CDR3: CASRMDRATTKNIQYF. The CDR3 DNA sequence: TGTGCCAGCAGGATGGACAGGGCAACGACCAAAAACATTCAGTACTTC.

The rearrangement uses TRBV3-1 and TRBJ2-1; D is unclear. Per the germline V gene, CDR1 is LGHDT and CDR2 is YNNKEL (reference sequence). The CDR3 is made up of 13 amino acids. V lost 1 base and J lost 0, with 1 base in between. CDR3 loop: CASSQASYNEQFF. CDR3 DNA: TGTGCCAGCAGCCAAGCCTCCTACAATGAGCAGTTCTTC.

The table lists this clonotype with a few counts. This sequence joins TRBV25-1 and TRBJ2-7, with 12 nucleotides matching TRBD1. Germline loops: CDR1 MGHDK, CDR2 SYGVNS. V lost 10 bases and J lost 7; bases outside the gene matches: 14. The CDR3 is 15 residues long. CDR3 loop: CATTSGDRGHQEQYF. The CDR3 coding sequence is TGTGCCACCACCTCCGGGGACAGGGGGCATCAAGAGCAGTACTTC.

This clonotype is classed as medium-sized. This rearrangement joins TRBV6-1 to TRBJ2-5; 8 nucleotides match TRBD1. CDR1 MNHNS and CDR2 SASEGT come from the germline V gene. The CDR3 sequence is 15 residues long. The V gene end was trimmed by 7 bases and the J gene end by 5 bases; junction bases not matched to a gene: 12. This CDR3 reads CASTRGQVEGETQYF. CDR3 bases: TGTGCCAGCACTCGGGGACAGGTCGAGGGGGAGACCCAGTACTTC.

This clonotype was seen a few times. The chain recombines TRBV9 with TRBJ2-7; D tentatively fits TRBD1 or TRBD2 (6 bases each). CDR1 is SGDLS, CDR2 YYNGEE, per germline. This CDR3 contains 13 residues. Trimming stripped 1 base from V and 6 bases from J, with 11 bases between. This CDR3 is CASSVRTGAEQYF. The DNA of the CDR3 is TGTGCCAGCAGCGTAAGGACGGGGGCCGAGCAGTACTTC.

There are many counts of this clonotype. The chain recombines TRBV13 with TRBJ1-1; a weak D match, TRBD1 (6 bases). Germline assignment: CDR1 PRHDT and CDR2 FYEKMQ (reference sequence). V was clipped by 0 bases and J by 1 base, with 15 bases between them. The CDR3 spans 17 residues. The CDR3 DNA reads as TGTGCCAGCAGCTTAGGGTTAGGGGGGGCGAGGAACACTGAAGCTTTCTTT. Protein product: CASSLGLGGARNTEAFF.

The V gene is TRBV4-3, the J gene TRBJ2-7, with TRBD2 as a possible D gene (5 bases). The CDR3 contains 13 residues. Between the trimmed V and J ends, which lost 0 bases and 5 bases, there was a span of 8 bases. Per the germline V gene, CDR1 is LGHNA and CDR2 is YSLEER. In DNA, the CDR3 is TGCGCCAGCAGCCAAGAACGGGGAGACGAGCAGTACTTC. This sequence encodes CASSQERGDEQYF.

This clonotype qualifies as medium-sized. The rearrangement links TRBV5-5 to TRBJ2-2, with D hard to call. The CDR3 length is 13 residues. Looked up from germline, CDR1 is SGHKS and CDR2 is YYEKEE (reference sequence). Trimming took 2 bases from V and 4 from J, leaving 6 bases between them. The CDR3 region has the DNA TGTGCCAGCAGCTTTGGAACCACCGGGGAGCTGTTTTTT. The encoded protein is CASSFGTTGELFF.